What follows are 24 T cell receptor beta chains derived from one specimen sequenced in a study of blood T cell repertoires in COVID-19. The assay was immunoSEQ multiplex PCR, and TCRdb's table has in-frame clones only and misses some. The table shows some 100,000 clones, with around nine tenths occurring only once. Sequenced material: peripheral blood. These receptors came from a man in his 70s with acute or convalescent COVID-19.

The V gene is TRBV20-1, the J gene TRBJ1-1; D may be TRBD1 (5 bases). V was shortened by 7 bases and J by 0 bases, with 6 bases between the two germline ends. The CDR3 is made up of 11 amino acids. CDR1 is DFQATT, CDR2 SNEGSKA, per germline (reference sequence). The CDR3 protein is CSGQLNTEAFF. DNA of the CDR3: TGCAGTGGACAGTTGAACACTGAAGCTTTCTTT.

J is TRBJ2-3 and V is TRBV19; D perhaps matches TRBD2 (5 bases). CDR1 is LNHDA and CDR2 is SQIVND in the germline V gene (reference sequence). There are 17 residues in the CDR3. V lost 4 bases to trimming and J lost 3 bases, with 20 bases between them. The CDR3 protein is CASSNQPGNLQTDTQYF. The CDR3 region has the DNA TGTGCCAGTAGTAACCAACCGGGGAACCTACAGACAGATACGCAGTATTTT.

The chain couples TRBV5-1 to TRBJ2-7, with a possible D match to TRBD2 (5 bases). The V end lost 4 bases, the J end lost 6 bases, and 14 bases lay between the germline ends. Germline CDR1 SGHRS, CDR2 YFSETQ. The CDR3 is made up of 13 amino acids. The CDR3 DNA sequence: TGCGCCAGCAGCGCCCCTGACCGGGGCGAGCAGTACTTC. Its translation: CASSAPDRGEQYF.

This sequence joins TRBV29-1 and TRBJ1-1; no clear D. V was clipped by 7 bases and J by 11 bases, with 14 bases between them. The length of the CDR3 is 10 residues. Germline V gene sequence: CDR1 SQVTM, CDR2 ANQGSEA. The CDR3 DNA sequence: TGCAGCGCGTCCGCCGAACGGGCTTTCTTT. Its protein is CSASAERAFF.

The chain joins TRBV7-6 to TRBJ2-1, with D unresolved. Germline V gene sequence: CDR1 SGHVS, CDR2 FNYEAQ. The CDR3 loop spans 15 amino acids. V was clipped by 1 base and J by 8 bases, with 15 bases between them. CDR3 nucleotide sequence: TGTGCCAGCAGCTTAGGGCGGCCTAGTCTGTATGAGCAGTTCTTC. This translates into CASSLGRPSLYEQFF.

This chain joins TRBV7-9 and TRBJ1-4; D is unclear. V shed 1 base and J shed 0 bases, with 9 bases lying between them. This CDR3 is 16 amino acids long. The germline gives CDR1 SEHNR, CDR2 FQNEAQ (reference sequence). CDR3 sequence reads: CASSLGRHSTNEKLFF. In DNA, the CDR3 is TGTGCCAGCAGCTTAGGGCGGCACTCAACTAATGAAAAACTGTTTTTT. The complete variable domain, with remaining parts taken from reference TRBV7-9 and TRBJ1-4, reads DTGVSQNPRHKITKRGQNVTFRCDPISEHNRLYWYRQTLGQGPEFLTYFQNEAQLEKSRLLSDRFSAERPKGSFSTLEIQRTEQGDSAMYLCASSLGRHSTNEKLFFGSGTQLSVL.

The V gene is TRBV4-3, the J gene TRBJ2-1; a weak D match, TRBD2 (6 bases). The germline CDR1 and CDR2 sequences are LGHNA and YSLEER. Trimming cost V 4 bases and J 6 bases, with 16 bases left between them. CDR3 length: 15 residues. For the CDR3, the DNA is TGCGCCAGCAGCCTCCTTCGGGGGACTGGCAATGAGCAGTTCTTC. Protein sequence: CASSLLRGTGNEQFF.

The chain couples TRBV7-2 to TRBJ2-2; the match to TRBD2 covers 10 bases. Trimming at V came to 4 bases and at J to 7 bases, leaving 9 bases not matched to a gene. The CDR3 is 16 amino acids. Germline loops: CDR1 SGHTA, CDR2 FQGNSA. The CDR3 region is CASSSRLAGAGGELFF. The CDR3 DNA follows: TGTGCCAGCAGCTCCCGCCTAGCGGGAGCTGGCGGGGAGCTGTTTTTT.

The chain is built from TRBV11-2 and TRBJ1-1, with D perhaps matching TRBD1 (6 bases). V was clipped by 11 bases and J by 5 bases, with 18 bases between them. The germline V gene has CDR1 SGHAT and CDR2 FQNNGV. The CDR3 is 13 residues long. The CDR3: CASRGGTGTEAFF. The CDR3 DNA reads as TGTGCCTCCAGGGGAGGGACGGGAACTGAAGCTTTCTTT.

The rearrangement joins TRBV5-1 to TRBJ1-2, with a weak D call TRBD1 (6 bases). CDR1 and CDR2 from the germline V gene are SGHRS and YFSETQ. This CDR3 spans 14 amino acids. The V end lost 4 bases, the J end lost 4 bases, and 14 bases lay between the germline ends. The CDR3 region has the DNA TGCGCCAGCAGCCCCAGGGGTGGGAGCTATGGCTACACCTTC. Translating it yields CASSPRGGSYGYTF.

The rearrangement links TRBV27 to TRBJ1-1; a weak D match, TRBD1 (6 bases). Germline V gene lookup returns CDR1 MNHEY and CDR2 SMNVEV (reference sequence). The CDR3 is 13 residues long. The ends were cut back, 2 bases at V and 4 bases at J, with 8 bases in the middle. The CDR3 here is CASSLSRGTEAFF. DNA for the CDR3: TGTGCCAGCAGTTTAAGCAGGGGCACTGAAGCTTTCTTT.

The chain has TRBV5-6 and TRBJ2-7, with 8 bases identical to TRBD2. This CDR3 comprises 12 residues. V shed 4 bases, J shed 6 bases, and the junction held 3 bases outside the gene matches. CDR1 is SGHDT and CDR2 is YYEEEE in the germline V gene. CDR3 sequence (DNA): TGTGCCAGCAGCCCGGGGGGGCGCGAGCAGTACTTC. Protein: CASSPGGREQYF.

The DNA of the CDR3 is TGTGCCAGCAGCTTATACGGGATGGGCTCAGTAGGGCCTAATGAAAAACTGTTTTTT. This encodes CASSLYGMGSVGPNEKLFF. The chain carries TRBV7-9 and TRBJ1-4; D is unresolved. CDR3 length: 19 residues. Germline assignment: CDR1 SEHNR and CDR2 FQNEAQ (reference sequence). Between the trimmed V and J ends, which lost 2 bases and 3 bases, there was a span of 22 bases.

This rearrangement joins TRBV3-1 (or the pseudogene TRBV3-2) to TRBJ2-7; D might be TRBD2 (6 bases). Germline CDR1 reads LGHDT; CDR2 reads YNNKEL (reference sequence). Trimming pared 1 base from V and 2 bases from J, leaving 15 bases between. The CDR3 contains 16 residues. CDR3 sequence: CASSQVVGGIPYEQYF. The CDR3 DNA follows: TGTGCCAGCAGCCAAGTCGTGGGGGGAATTCCCTACGAGCAGTACTTC.

V usage is TRBV5-4 and J usage is TRBJ2-1, with 10 bases fitting TRBD2. CDR3 length: 17 residues. CDR1 and CDR2 (germline): SGHNT, YYREEE (reference sequence). J gave up 9 bases and V 4 bases, and 16 bases lay outside the gene matches. The CDR3 region has the DNA TGTGCCAGCAGCGCCTCAGGGCTGAGCGGGGGGGCCCGTGAGCAGTTCTTC. Translation gives CASSASGLSGGAREQFF.

The chain has TRBV27 and TRBJ2-4; the match to TRBD2 covers 9 bases. The J segment lost 16 bases and the V segment lost 5 bases, leaving 9 bases of the junction unmatched. This CDR3 comprises 12 residues. Germline V gene sequence: CDR1 MNHEY, CDR2 SMNVEV (reference sequence). The CDR3 spells CASSQLGGRGYF. The CDR3 coding sequence is TGTGCCAGCAGTCAATTGGGCGGGAGGGGATACTTC.

The chain carries TRBV5-1 and TRBJ2-7, with D perhaps TRBD2 (5 bases). Germline CDR1 and CDR2: SGHRS and YFSETQ. Trimming took 0 bases from V and 0 from J, leaving 7 bases between them. The CDR3 runs 14 residues. CDR3 region: CASSLDGNSYEQYF. CDR3 nucleotides: TGCGCCAGCAGCTTGGACGGGAACTCCTACGAGCAGTACTTC. Together with reference TRBV5-1 and TRBJ2-7, the CDR3 gives the full variable domain: KAGVTQTPRYLIKTRGQQVTLSCSPISGHRSVSWYQQTPGQGLQFLFEYFSETQRNKGNFPGRFSGRQFSNSRSEMNVSTLELGDSALYLCASSLDGNSYEQYFGPGTRLTVT.

The rearrangement links TRBV11-3 to TRBJ1-3, with 8 bases matching TRBD1. The trim removed 6 bases at V and 1 base at J, leaving 11 bases unmatched. Germline V gene data show CDR1 as SGHNT and CDR2 as YENEEA. This CDR3 is built from 17 residues. The CDR3 spells CASRSGTGFGSGNTIYF. CDR3 sequence (DNA): TGTGCCAGCAGGTCGGGGACAGGTTTCGGTTCTGGAAACACCATATATTTT.

V and J are TRBV25-1 and TRBJ2-7; D gene ambiguous. V lost 6 bases, J lost 2 bases, and 11 bases lay in between. This CDR3 comprises 13 residues. Germline CDR1 reads MGHDK; CDR2 reads SYGVNS. The CDR3 is CASRDSTTYEQYF. CDR3 coding DNA: TGTGCCAGCAGAGATTCGACAACCTACGAGCAGTACTTC.

In its sample, this clone was seen once. The V call is TRBV19, the J call TRBJ1-1, with 8 bases fitting TRBD1. Germline loops: CDR1 LNHDA, CDR2 SQIVND (reference sequence). This CDR3 comprises 15 residues. V shed 3 bases, J shed 5 bases, and the junction held 8 bases outside the gene matches. The CDR3: CASSIGGQGMTEAFF. The CDR3 DNA reads TGTGCCAGTAGTATCGGAGGACAGGGAATGACTGAAGCTTTCTTT.

This clone was recorded once. The chain links TRBV12-5 to TRBJ1-4; TRBD1 aligns across 9 bases. CDR3 length: 18 residues. CDR1 and CDR2 from the germline V gene are LGHNT and FRNRAP. The V and J ends lost 0 bases and 8 bases, in that order; junction bases with no gene match: 13. In DNA form, the CDR3 reads TGTGCTAGTGGTTTGGTACTTTTATCCGGGACAGGGCGGGAAAAACTGTTTTTT. It yields the protein CASGLVLLSGTGREKLFF.

This chain links TRBV3-1 (or the pseudogene TRBV3-2) with TRBJ1-1; D gene ambiguous. Trimming removed 8 bases from V and 3 bases from J, with 10 bases in between. Germline-derived CDR1 and CDR2 are LGHDT and YNNKEL (reference sequence). The CDR3 loop spans 12 amino acids. The CDR3 protein is CASRGLDTEAFF. The CDR3 DNA sequence: TGTGCCAGCCGGGGTCTGGACACTGAAGCTTTCTTT.

In DNA form, the CDR3 reads TGTGCCAGCAGTTTAGGACAGGGCCGCGAGCAGTTCTTC. Translated, it gives CASSLGQGREQFF. The chain employs TRBV28 and TRBJ2-1, with 8 bases aligning to TRBD1. Germline values: CDR1 MDHEN, CDR2 SYDVKM. V was pared by 2 bases and J by 10 bases, with 4 bases of the junction left unmatched. The CDR3 loop spans 13 amino acids. Full variable domain (outside the CDR3, taken from reference TRBV28 and TRBJ2-1): DVKVTQSSRYLVKRTGEKVFLECVQDMDHENMFWYRQDPGLGLRLIYFSYDVKMKEKGDIPEGYSVSREKKERFSLILESASTNQTSMYLCASSLGQGREQFFGPGTRLTVL.

This rearrangement joins TRBV2 to TRBJ2-5, with 8 bases fitting TRBD2. CDR1 SNHLY and CDR2 FYNNEI come from the germline V gene. V lost 6 bases to trimming and J lost 4 bases; unmatched junction nucleotides: 7. The CDR3 is made up of 14 amino acids. The CDR3 loop is CASRIISGGETQYF. As DNA, the CDR3 is TGTGCCAGCAGGATAATCAGCGGGGGAGAGACCCAGTACTTC.